The next 6 T cell receptor beta chains were all read from a single sample in a study of regulatory T cells in long-lasting Graves disease. According to the study, TCR beta libraries were built with iRepertoire HTBI primers and CDR3-region Arm-PCR. TCRdb called the multiplex PCR reads again in MiXCR, with one record for every CDR3 protein. The table has 650,000 to 850,000 distinct CDR3 sequences, around 30% seen once. Time point of the sample: persistent/refractory GD, antithyroid drugs over 5 years with positive TRAb. Isolated PBMC RNA provided the starting material for the TCR library. The sequencing used peripheral blood mononuclear cells (PBMCs), collected when the disease was refractory, from a patient treated with antithyroid drugs. Receptors were obtained from a female donor with Graves disease.

The rearrangement links TRBV6-1 to TRBJ1-1, with 8 bases that match TRBD1. Germline lookup yields CDR1 MNHNS and CDR2 SASEGT. CDR3 length: 17 amino acids. J was trimmed by 3 bases and V by 5 bases; bases with no gene match: 14. The CDR3 nucleotides read TGTGCCAGCAGTCGCCTCGACAGGGGAGGTGGAGACACTGAAGCTTTCTTT. Protein: CASSRLDRGGGDTEAFF.

This clonotype was counted only a few times. This chain connects TRBV2 to TRBJ2-2; 7 bases are shared with TRBD1. Trimming cost V 10 bases and J 2 bases; bases outside gene matches: 19. CDR1 is SNHLY and CDR2 is FYNNEI in the germline V gene. The CDR3 loop spans 18 amino acids. The CDR3, as DNA: TGTGCCACGAGAGGGGGCCCAACGGAAGTCAACAACACCGGGGAGCTGTTTTTT. Its protein product is CATRGGPTEVNNTGELFF.

The chain is built from TRBV5-5 and TRBJ1-1; no firm D call. V was clipped by 7 bases and J by 3 bases, with 10 bases between them. This CDR3 is built from 12 residues. Germline CDR1 SGHKS, CDR2 YYEKEE (reference sequence). CDR3 sequence reads: CASLRADTEAFF. In DNA form, the CDR3 reads TGTGCCAGCTTACGAGCGGACACTGAAGCTTTCTTT.

This clonotype was observed at least ten times. The chain employs TRBV15 and TRBJ1-2; possible D gene TRBD1, 5 bases. CDR1 LNHNV and CDR2 YYDKDF come from the germline V gene (reference sequence). The CDR3 consists of 14 residues. Trimming shortened V by 8 bases and J by 4 bases, and 17 bases separated the two germline ends. The CDR3 region is CATVGTEGSYGYTF. CDR3 nucleotides: TGTGCCACCGTCGGGACGGAGGGTAGCTATGGCTACACCTTC.

The genes are TRBV19 and TRBJ1-2; no definite D call. The CDR3 contains 14 residues. CDR1 LNHDA and CDR2 SQIVND come from the germline V gene (reference sequence). The V end was cut by 7 bases, the J end by 1 base, with 13 bases between. The CDR3 reads CASTKTLSNYGYTF. The CDR3 nucleotides are TGTGCCAGTACCAAGACCCTAAGTAACTATGGCTACACCTTC.

Many counts were recorded for this clonotype. The CDR3 region has the DNA TGTGCCAGCAGCCAACCGGGACAGGGGGCGAGGCAGCCCCAGCATTTT. This encodes CASSQPGQGARQPQHF. The chain has TRBV28 and TRBJ1-5; 12 nucleotides agree with TRBD1. Germline CDR1 reads MDHEN; CDR2 reads SYDVKM. Losses at the gene ends were 6 bases for V and 7 bases for J; bases not matched to a gene: 10. The CDR3 consists of 16 residues. Using reference TRBV28 and TRBJ1-5 for the parts outside the CDR3, the full variable domain is DVKVTQSSRYLVKRTGEKVFLECVQDMDHENMFWYRQDPGLGLRLIYFSYDVKMKEKGDIPEGYSVSREKKERFSLILESASTNQTSMYLCASSQPGQGARQPQHFGDGTRLSIL.